Presented here are 11 T cell receptor beta chains from one specimen sequenced in a study of cytomegalovirus exposure and HLA in healthy donors. Both 60 Vbeta primers and 13 Jbeta primers went into the PCR. This table comes from immunoSEQ multiplex PCR, and its TCRdb copy is limited to in-frame clones, with some not included. The repertoire holds more than 120,000 clones, with over 65% as singletons. Sequencing used PBMCs. The receptors originated from a male donor in good health and CMV-seronegative.

The chain recombines TRBV19 with TRBJ1-1; TRBD1 matches 9 bases. Trimming took 10 bases from V and 1 from J; bases not matched to a gene: 22. This CDR3 contains 19 residues. Looked up from germline, CDR1 is LNHDA and CDR2 is SQIVND (reference sequence). The CDR3 is CATYTGTGSLYSGNTEAFF. The CDR3 bases are TGTGCCACCTACACCGGGACAGGGAGCCTATACTCCGGGAACACTGAAGCTTTCTTT.

The rearrangement links TRBV7-3 to TRBJ2-3, with 8 bases identical to TRBD1. V was clipped by 4 bases and J by 0 bases; unmatched bases: 3. CDR3 size: 15 residues. CDR1 is SGHTA, CDR2 FQGTGA, per germline. CDR3 nucleotides: TGTGCCAGCAGCTCAGGGGGCCAAAGCACAGATACGCAGTATTTT. Its protein is CASSSGGQSTDTQYF. The full variable domain, rest sourced from reference TRBV7-3 and TRBJ2-3, is GAGVSQTPSNKVTEKGKYVELRCDPISGHTALYWYRQSLGQGPEFLIYFQGTGAADDSGLPNDRFFAVRPEGSVSTLKIQRTERGDSAVYLCASSSGGQSTDTQYFGPGTRLTVL.

V and J are TRBV6-6 and TRBJ2-5; D is perhaps TRBD2 (6 bases). Germline loops: CDR1 MNHNY, CDR2 SVGAGI (reference sequence). The CDR3 has 14 amino acids. Trimming took off 7 bases at V and 2 bases at J, with 14 bases between the two ends. CDR3 sequence reads: CASILSGLQETQYF. The CDR3 DNA reads TGTGCCAGCATCCTAAGCGGGCTACAAGAGACCCAGTACTTC.

The rearrangement links TRBV4-3 to TRBJ2-2, with TRBD2 identical over 12 bases. CDR3 length equals 17 residues. Per germline, CDR1 LGHNA and CDR2 YSLEER. V lost 0 bases, J lost 5 bases, and 4 bases stayed unmatched. This CDR3 is CASSQDVGLAGTGELFF. The CDR3 DNA sequence: TGCGCCAGCAGCCAAGATGTAGGACTAGCGGGGACCGGGGAGCTGTTTTTT.

This clone came up once. This chain uses TRBV7-2 with TRBJ2-5; D unclear. Trimming removed 1 base from V and 5 bases from J, with 8 bases in between. This CDR3 comprises 13 residues. Germline CDR1 SGHTA, CDR2 FQGNSA. The CDR3 reads CASSLGGLETQYF. As DNA, the CDR3 is TGTGCCAGCAGCTTAGGAGGCCTGGAGACCCAGTACTTC.

The chain combines TRBV5-4 with TRBJ1-1; tentatively, D is TRBD1 (5 bases). CDR1 is SGHNT and CDR2 is YYREEE in the germline V gene (reference sequence). This CDR3 region has 14 residues. The V end lost 4 bases, the J end lost 0 bases, and 10 bases lay between the germline ends. CDR3 protein: CASSIGHMNTEAFF. CDR3 DNA: TGTGCCAGCAGCATCGGACATATGAACACTGAAGCTTTCTTT.

This clone was seen just once. The chain links TRBV7-8 to TRBJ1-4; 7 bases fit TRBD1. Germline V lookup: CDR1 SGHVS, CDR2 FQNEAQ. CDR3 length: 15 residues. V shed 4 bases, J shed 4 bases, and the junction held 6 bases outside the gene matches. CDR3 loop: CASSSHGTDNEKLFF. The CDR3 DNA reads TGTGCCAGCAGCTCACACGGGACAGATAATGAAAAACTGTTTTTT.

The V and J genes are TRBV29-1 and TRBJ1-2, with TRBD1 matching over 8 bases. The J segment lost 3 bases and the V segment lost 6 bases, leaving 15 bases of the junction unmatched. CDR1 is SQVTM, CDR2 ANQGSEA, per germline. CDR3 size: 16 residues. The CDR3 reads CSVASDRGVSHYGYTF. The DNA for the CDR3 is TGCAGCGTGGCTTCCGACAGGGGAGTCTCTCACTATGGCTACACCTTC.

The chain links TRBV4-3 to TRBJ2-2; TRBD2 agrees at 7 bases. The germline gives CDR1 LGHNA, CDR2 YSLEER. The CDR3 totals 16 residues. Trimming cost V 2 bases and J 1 base; bases outside gene matches: 4. The CDR3 sequence is CASSQQASGNTGELFF. CDR3 sequence (DNA): TGCGCCAGCAGCCAACAGGCTAGCGGGAACACCGGGGAGCTGTTTTTT.

This clone was seen a single time. This chain connects TRBV10-3 to TRBJ2-3; possibly TRBD1 for D (6 bases). The germline CDR1 and CDR2 sequences are ENHRY and SYGVKD. The germline V and J ends were trimmed by 4 bases and 5 bases, with 19 bases remaining between them. This CDR3 has 16 amino acids. The DNA for the CDR3 is TGTGCCATCAGTGGGGGAACAGGGCGAGATGTAGATACGCAGTATTTT. Encoded protein: CAISGGTGRDVDTQYF.

As for this clone: Other DNA sequences from this sample encode an identical CDR3 as well. The V call is TRBV7-2, the J call TRBJ2-7; TRBD1 aligns across 7 bases. The CDR3 consists of 14 residues. J gave up 1 base and V 0 bases, and 0 bases lay outside the gene matches. Per the germline V gene, CDR1 is SGHTA and CDR2 is FQGNSA. The CDR3 region has the DNA TGTGCCAGCAGCTTAGCGACAGGGTCCTACGAGCAGTACTTC. Translation: CASSLATGSYEQYF.